This TCR beta chain was recorded in a study of cytotoxic CD8 clonotypes in ibrutinib-treated CLL. V lost 2 bases, J lost 1 base, and 5 bases lay in between. From germline, CDR1 is LNHDA and CDR2 SQIVND (reference sequence). This CDR3 has 13 amino acids. Method: immunoSEQ multiplex PCR; TCRdb's copy keeps in-frame clones and lacks some. Of more than 300,000 clones in the sample, about 77% were seen once. J is TRBJ1-2 and V is TRBV19, with D hard to call. The specimen was PBMCs, collected before ibrutinib treatment. The sequence derives from a human donor with chronic lymphocytic leukemia. CDR3: CASSITDNYGYTF. CDR3 DNA: TGTGCCAGTAGTATAACAGATAACTATGGCTACACCTTC.